The next 21 T cell receptor beta chains were all read from a single sample in a study of T-cell memory formation after mild COVID-19. TCRdb used MiXCR to reprocess the 5' RACE reads, holding one entry per CDR3 protein. The table has approximately 300,000 distinct CDR3 sequences, roughly 15% seen once. Source material: PBMCs or a T cell subset sorted from them (not recorded which). The receptors derive from a man aged 18 to 30 who had mild COVID-19 (a few samples of this study predate the infection). Cell type and time point are not known.

The J gene is TRBJ1-6, the V gene TRBV6-5; D gene unclear. The length of the CDR3 is 13 residues. Per germline, CDR1 MNHEY and CDR2 SVGAGI. Trimming took 6 bases from V and 7 from J, leaving 10 bases between them. The CDR3 DNA sequence: TGTGCCAGCAGGTCTGGCAGAAATTCACCCCTCCACTTT. Its protein is CASRSGRNSPLHF.

The table lists this clonotype with a few counts. The chain joins TRBV7-3 to TRBJ2-2, with unresolved D. CDR1 and CDR2 (germline): SGHTA, FQGTGA. The CDR3 runs to 14 residues. Trimming pared 3 bases from V and 4 bases from J, leaving 9 bases between. The CDR3 loop reads CASSFSPGTGELFF. In nucleotides, the CDR3 is TGTGCCAGCAGCTTCTCCCCCGGCACCGGGGAGCTGTTTTTT.

This clonotype was counted a few times. The chain links TRBV4-2 to TRBJ1-2, with 10 bases lining up with TRBD1. From germline, CDR1 is LGHNA and CDR2 YNFKEQ. The junction had 9 bases not matched to a gene; V was cut back by 6 bases and J by 8 bases. CDR3 size: 14 residues. The CDR3 coding sequence is TGTGCCAGCAGAGCGCCGGGACAGGGGAACGGCTACACCTTC. This codes for CASRAPGQGNGYTF.

In this sample, this clonotype turned up a few times. This chain links TRBV9 with TRBJ2-1; the match to TRBD2 covers 8 bases. Germline lookup yields CDR1 SGDLS and CDR2 YYNGEE. CDR3 length: 16 amino acids. J was trimmed by 7 bases and V by 0 bases; bases with no gene match: 9. CDR3 sequence: CASSVEGGGKWNEQFF. As DNA, the CDR3 is TGTGCCAGCAGCGTAGAAGGCGGGGGGAAATGGAATGAGCAGTTCTTC.

V and J are TRBV20-1 and TRBJ2-1, with TRBD2 matching 13 bases. Germline trimming cut 6 bases from V and 0 bases from J; bases unmatched to any gene: 8. Per germline, CDR1 DFQATT and CDR2 SNEGSKA (reference sequence). This CDR3 has 17 residues. CDR3 DNA sequence: TGCAGTGCAACACTAGCGGGGGGGAGCCTCTCCTACAATGAGCAGTTCTTC. As protein: CSATLAGGSLSYNEQFF.

There are a few counts of this clonotype. This chain connects TRBV7-9 to TRBJ2-5; weak D call: TRBD2 (6 bases). Trimming removed 1 base at V and 2 bases at J, with 11 bases between. The germline V gene has CDR1 SEHNR and CDR2 FQNEAQ (reference sequence). CDR3 length: 15 amino acids. This CDR3 is CASSLGDSWQETQYF. In DNA form, the CDR3 reads TGTGCCAGCAGCTTAGGGGACTCTTGGCAAGAGACCCAGTACTTC.

This clonotype was counted many times. This chain connects TRBV5-1 to TRBJ2-7; D is uncertain. Trimming removed 0 bases from V and 6 bases from J, with 10 bases in between. The CDR3 sequence is 13 residues long. Germline loops: CDR1 SGHRS, CDR2 YFSETQ. Here the CDR3 DNA reads TGCGCCAGCAGCTTGGAACGTGGTGCCGAGCAGTACGTC. Translated: CASSLERGAEQYV.

The V and J genes are TRBV12-3 or TRBV12-4 and TRBJ2-1; D is undetermined. V was shortened by 7 bases and J by 10 bases, with 14 bases between the two germline ends. The length of the CDR3 is 12 residues. CDR3 sequence (DNA): TGTGCCAGCAATACAGATTGGAGCGAGCAGTTCTTC. Translated, it gives CASNTDWSEQFF.

This clonotype occurred a few times. V gene TRBV5-5 combines with J gene TRBJ2-5; 7 bases agree with TRBD2. The trim removed 5 bases at V and 3 bases at J, leaving 7 bases unmatched. The germline CDR1 and CDR2 sequences are SGHKS and YYEKEE (reference sequence). The CDR3 is made up of 14 amino acids. The CDR3: CASREVLAKETQYF. The CDR3 DNA reads TGTGCCAGCAGGGAAGTACTAGCGAAAGAGACCCAGTACTTC.

V and J are TRBV7-6 and TRBJ2-1; 9 nucleotides match TRBD1. Trimming took 5 bases from V and 8 from J; bases not matched to a gene: 10. The CDR3 sequence is 15 residues long. The germline gives CDR1 SGHVS, CDR2 FNYEAQ. The CDR3 loop reads CASSIRGDRVDEQFF. The CDR3 nucleotides read TGTGCCAGCAGCATCCGCGGGGACAGGGTGGATGAGCAGTTCTTC. The complete variable domain, with remaining parts taken from reference TRBV7-6 and TRBJ2-1, reads GAGVSQSPRYKVTKRGQDVALRCDPISGHVSLYWYRQALGQGPEFLTYFNYEAQQDKSGLPNDRFSAERPEGSISTLTIQRTEQRDSAMYRCASSIRGDRVDEQFFGPGTRLTVL.

The chain joins TRBV28 to TRBJ2-3, with 9 bases matching TRBD2. The germline V gene encodes CDR1 MDHEN and CDR2 SYDVKM. The CDR3 totals 16 residues. V dropped 5 bases and J dropped 3; count of bases not matched to a gene: 9. This chain's CDR3 is CASSPPSSGVTDTQYF. The CDR3 DNA sequence: TGTGCCAGCAGTCCACCATCTAGCGGGGTAACAGATACGCAGTATTTT.

This clonotype has ten or more counts. This rearrangement joins TRBV5-1 to TRBJ2-5, with D possibly being TRBD1 (5 bases). Germline V gives CDR1 SGHRS, CDR2 YFSETQ. The CDR3 has 13 amino acids. Trimming cost V 3 bases and J 1 base, with 7 bases left between them. In DNA, the CDR3 is TGCGCCAGCAGCTCGGACACCCAAGAGACCCAGTACTTC. Protein product: CASSSDTQETQYF.

V gene TRBV13 combines with J gene TRBJ2-7; D may be TRBD2 (6 bases). V lost 6 bases, J lost 7 bases, and 19 bases lay in between. Germline-derived CDR1 and CDR2 are PRHDT and FYEKMQ (reference sequence). The CDR3 spans 14 residues. Written as DNA, the CDR3 is TGTGCCAGCAGTGTTCTCGGTCCAGGAGGGGAGCAGTACTTC. It encodes CASSVLGPGGEQYF. Full variable domain (missing parts from reference TRBV13 and TRBJ2-7): AAGVIQSPRHLIKEKRETATLKCYPIPRHDTVYWYQQGPGQDPQFLISFYEKMQSDKGSIPDRFSAQQFSDYHSELNMSSLELGDSALYFCASSVLGPGGEQYFGPGTRLTVT.

This clonotype was observed at least ten times. The genes are TRBV5-1 and TRBJ2-1; 8 bases map to TRBD2. Looked up from germline, CDR1 is SGHRS and CDR2 is YFSETQ. V lost 4 bases and J lost 5; bases outside the gene matches: 11. The CDR3 extends over 16 amino acids. CDR3 nucleotides: TGCGCCAGCAGCCCCCTAATAGCGGGGAAAAACAATGAGCAGTTCTTC. It codes for CASSPLIAGKNNEQFF.

This chain links TRBV7-9 with TRBJ2-1; TRBD2 agrees at 9 bases. The CDR3 consists of 16 residues. Germline loops: CDR1 SEHNR, CDR2 FQNEAQ (reference sequence). With V trimmed by 3 bases and J by 3 bases, 6 bases remained unmatched. CDR3 sequence (DNA): TGTGCCAGCAGCTTGAGCGGGGGGACCTTCTACAATGAGCAGTTCTTC. Its translation is CASSLSGGTFYNEQFF.

This clonotype was counted many times. This sequence joins TRBV6-2 or TRBV6-3 and TRBJ2-2; D possibly matches TRBD1 or TRBD2 (5 bases each). The CDR3 consists of 13 residues. Germline assignment: CDR1 MNHEY and CDR2 SVGEGT. V was clipped by 8 bases and J by 3 bases, with 10 bases between them. The CDR3 loop is CASRGRDTGELFF. In nucleotides, the CDR3 is TGTGCCAGCCGGGGCCGGGACACCGGGGAGCTGTTTTTT.

This chain joins TRBV9 and TRBJ2-1; D possibly matches TRBD1 or TRBD2 (5 bases each). The CDR3 loop spans 13 amino acids. V was shortened by 2 bases and J by 6 bases, with 9 bases between the two germline ends. Germline V CDR1 and CDR2: SGDLS, YYNGEE. CDR3 nucleotide sequence: TGTGCCAGCAGCGTCGGGACGCCCAATGAGCAGTTCTTC. This gives the protein CASSVGTPNEQFF.

CDR3 protein: CASSTRRAGGRLGTDTQYF. In nucleotides, the CDR3 is TGTGCCAGCAGCACGAGAAGAGCGGGGGGGCGTTTGGGCACAGATACGCAGTATTTT. The chain couples TRBV7-2 to TRBJ2-3; 10 positions agree with TRBD2. V gave up 5 bases and J gave up 1 base; unmatched junction bases: 15. Germline loops: CDR1 SGHTA, CDR2 FQGNSA. The CDR3 length is 19 residues.

This chain links TRBV18 with TRBJ2-3; no definite D call. Germline loops: CDR1 KGHSH, CDR2 LQKENI. This CDR3 has 13 residues. The ends were cut back, 0 bases at V and 6 bases at J, with 7 bases in the middle. CDR3 coding DNA: TGTGCCAGCTCACCACCCTCAGTGGATACGCAGTATTTT. It codes for CASSPPSVDTQYF.

This clonotype showed up just once. V usage is TRBV20-1 and J usage is TRBJ1-4; 9 bases fit TRBD1. The CDR3 is 14 residues long. V lost 1 base to trimming and J lost 7 bases; unmatched junction nucleotides: 4. Germline CDR1 reads DFQATT; CDR2 reads SNEGSKA (reference sequence). The CDR3 region is CSARAWTGVEKLFF. The CDR3 DNA reads TGCAGTGCTAGAGCCTGGACAGGGGTTGAAAAACTGTTTTTT.

This clonotype was seen more than once but under ten times. The chain joins TRBV6-2 or TRBV6-3 to TRBJ2-7; 10 bases match TRBD2. The V gene's germline CDR1 is MNHEY and CDR2 SVGEGT. The CDR3 covers 14 residues. V shed 6 bases and J 1 base; nucleotides not matched to a gene: 3. CDR3 protein: CASRSSGGSYEQYF. CDR3 in DNA: TGTGCCAGCAGGTCTAGCGGGGGATCCTACGAGCAGTACTTC.